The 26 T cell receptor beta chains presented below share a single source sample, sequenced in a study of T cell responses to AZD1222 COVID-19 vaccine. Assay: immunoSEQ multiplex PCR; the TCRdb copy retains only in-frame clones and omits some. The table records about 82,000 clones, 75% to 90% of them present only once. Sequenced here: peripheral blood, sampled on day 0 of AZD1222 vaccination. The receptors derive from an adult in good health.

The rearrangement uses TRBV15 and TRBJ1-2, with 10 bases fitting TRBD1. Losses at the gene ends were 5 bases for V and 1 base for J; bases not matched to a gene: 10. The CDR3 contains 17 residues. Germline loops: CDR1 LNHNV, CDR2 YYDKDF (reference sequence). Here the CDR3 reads CATSQGQGTFLNYGYTF. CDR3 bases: TGTGCCACCAGCCAGGGACAGGGGACCTTCCTTAACTATGGCTACACCTTC.

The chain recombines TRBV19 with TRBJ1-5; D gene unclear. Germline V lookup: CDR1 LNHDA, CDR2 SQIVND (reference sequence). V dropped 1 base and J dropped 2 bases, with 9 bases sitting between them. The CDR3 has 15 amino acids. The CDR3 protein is CASSIGQRGNQPQHF. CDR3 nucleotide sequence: TGTGCCAGTAGTATAGGCCAGAGGGGCAATCAGCCCCAGCATTTT.

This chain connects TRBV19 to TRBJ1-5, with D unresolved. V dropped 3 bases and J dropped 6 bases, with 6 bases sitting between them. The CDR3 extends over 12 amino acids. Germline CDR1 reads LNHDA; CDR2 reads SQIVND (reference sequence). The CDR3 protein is CASSIGLQPQHF. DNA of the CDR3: TGTGCCAGTAGTATCGGGCTTCAGCCCCAGCATTTT.

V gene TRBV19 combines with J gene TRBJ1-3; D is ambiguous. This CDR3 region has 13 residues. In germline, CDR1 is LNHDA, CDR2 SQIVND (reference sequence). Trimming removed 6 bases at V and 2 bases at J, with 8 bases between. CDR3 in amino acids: CASRPVTGNTIYF. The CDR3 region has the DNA TGTGCCAGTAGGCCAGTGACTGGAAACACCATATATTTT.

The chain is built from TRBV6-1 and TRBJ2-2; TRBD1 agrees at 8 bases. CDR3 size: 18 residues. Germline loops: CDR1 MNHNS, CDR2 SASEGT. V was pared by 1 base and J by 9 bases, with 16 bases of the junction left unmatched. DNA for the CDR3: TGTGCCAGCAGTGAAGGTCGCGACAGGGGAGTTCTCGCACGGGAGCTGTTTTTT. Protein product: CASSEGRDRGVLARELFF.

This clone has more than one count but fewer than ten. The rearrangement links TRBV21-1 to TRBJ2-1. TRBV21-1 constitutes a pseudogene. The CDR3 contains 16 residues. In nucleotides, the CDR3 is TGTGCCAGCAGCAACCCGGCAGGAGGGGGCTACAATGAGCAGTTCTTC. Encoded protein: CASSNPAGGGYNEQFF.

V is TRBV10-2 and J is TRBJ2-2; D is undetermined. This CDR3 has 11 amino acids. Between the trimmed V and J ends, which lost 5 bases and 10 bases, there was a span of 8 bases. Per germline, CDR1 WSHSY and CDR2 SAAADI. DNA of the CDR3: TGCGCCAGCAGTCGGACGTCGGAGCTGTTTTTT. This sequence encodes CASSRTSELFF.

The CDR3 coding sequence is TGTGCCAGCAGCCGGGATCTTGTAGGCACCGGGGAGCTGTTTTTT. Encoded protein: CASSRDLVGTGELFF. The gene calls are TRBV14 and TRBJ2-2; D not resolved. The CDR3 extends over 15 amino acids. Germline assignment: CDR1 SGHDN and CDR2 FVKESK. Trimming pared 4 bases from V and 4 bases from J, leaving 13 bases between.

This CDR3 reads CASSPRQAREKLFF. CDR3 sequence (DNA): TGCGCCAGCAGCCCAAGACAGGCCAGAGAAAAACTGTTTTTT. This chain joins TRBV5-1 and TRBJ1-4, with D possibly matching TRBD1 (6 bases). The CDR3 contains 14 residues. Germline values: CDR1 SGHRS, CDR2 YFSETQ. V lost 4 bases, J lost 8 bases, and 15 bases lay in between.

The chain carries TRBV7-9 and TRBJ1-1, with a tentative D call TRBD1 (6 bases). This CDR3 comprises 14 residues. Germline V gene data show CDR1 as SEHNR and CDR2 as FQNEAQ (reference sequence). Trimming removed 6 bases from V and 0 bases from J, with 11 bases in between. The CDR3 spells CASSGTIMNTEAFF. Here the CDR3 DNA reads TGTGCCAGCAGTGGGACAATAATGAACACTGAAGCTTTCTTT. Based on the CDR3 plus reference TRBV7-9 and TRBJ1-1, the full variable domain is DTGVSQNPRHKITKRGQNVTFRCDPISEHNRLYWYRQTLGQGPEFLTYFQNEAQLEKSRLLSDRFSAERPKGSFSTLEIQRTEQGDSAMYLCASSGTIMNTEAFFGQGTRLTVV.

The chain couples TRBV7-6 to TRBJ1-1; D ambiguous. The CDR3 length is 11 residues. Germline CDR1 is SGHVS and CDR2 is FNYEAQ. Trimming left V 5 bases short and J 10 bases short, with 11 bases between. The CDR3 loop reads CASSQGLVAFF. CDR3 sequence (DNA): TGTGCCAGCAGCCAAGGGCTCGTAGCTTTCTTT.

CDR3 region: CAWSTGGVAKNIQYF. CDR3 DNA sequence: TGTGCCTGGAGTACTGGCGGGGTAGCCAAAAACATTCAGTACTTC. The V and J genes are TRBV30 and TRBJ2-4; a weak D match, TRBD2 (6 bases). The CDR3 is 15 amino acids. Trimming shortened V by 2 bases and J by 0 bases, and 11 bases separated the two germline ends. CDR1 and CDR2 from the germline V gene are GTSNPN and SVGIG (reference sequence).

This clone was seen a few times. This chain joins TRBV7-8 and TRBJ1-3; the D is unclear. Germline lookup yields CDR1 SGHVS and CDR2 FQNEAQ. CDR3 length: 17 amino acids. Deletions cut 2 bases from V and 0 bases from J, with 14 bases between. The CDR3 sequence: CASSLRIGWGSGNTIYF. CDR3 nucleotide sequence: TGTGCCAGCAGCTTAAGGATCGGGTGGGGCTCTGGAAACACCATATATTTT.

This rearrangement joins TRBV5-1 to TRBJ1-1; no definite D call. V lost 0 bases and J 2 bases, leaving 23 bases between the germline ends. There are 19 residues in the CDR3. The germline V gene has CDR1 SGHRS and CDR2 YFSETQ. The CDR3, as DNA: TGCGCCAGCAGCTTGGGTTGGGTGGACTCCTCGAGCCCAAACACTGAAGCTTTCTTT. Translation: CASSLGWVDSSSPNTEAFF.

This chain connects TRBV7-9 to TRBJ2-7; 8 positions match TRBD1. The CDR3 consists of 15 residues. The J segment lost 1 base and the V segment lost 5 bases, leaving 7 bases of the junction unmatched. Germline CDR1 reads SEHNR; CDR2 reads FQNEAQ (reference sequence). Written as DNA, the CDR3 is TGTGCCAGCAGCCTTACCGGGACAGGATCCTACGAGCAGTACTTC. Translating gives CASSLTGTGSYEQYF.

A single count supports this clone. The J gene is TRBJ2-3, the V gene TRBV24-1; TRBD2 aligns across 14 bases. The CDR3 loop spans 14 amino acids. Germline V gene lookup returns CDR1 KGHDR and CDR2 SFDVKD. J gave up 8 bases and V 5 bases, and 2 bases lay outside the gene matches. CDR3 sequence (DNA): TGTGCCACCAGTGTGACTAGCGGGGGGGTTACGCAGTATTTT. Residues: CATSVTSGGVTQYF.

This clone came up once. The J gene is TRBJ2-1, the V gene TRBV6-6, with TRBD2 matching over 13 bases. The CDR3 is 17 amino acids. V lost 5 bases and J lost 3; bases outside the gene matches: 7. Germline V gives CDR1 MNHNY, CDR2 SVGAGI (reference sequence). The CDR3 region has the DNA TGTGCCAGCAGTCCCCGACTAGCGGGGGGCCGCTACAATGAGCAGTTCTTC. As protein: CASSPRLAGGRYNEQFF.

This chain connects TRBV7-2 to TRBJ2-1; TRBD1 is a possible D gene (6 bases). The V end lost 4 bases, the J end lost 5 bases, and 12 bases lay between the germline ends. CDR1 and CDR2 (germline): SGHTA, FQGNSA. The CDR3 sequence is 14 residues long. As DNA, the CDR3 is TGTGCCAGCAGCTCTAGGACAGCCAACAATGAGCAGTTCTTC. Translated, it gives CASSSRTANNEQFF.

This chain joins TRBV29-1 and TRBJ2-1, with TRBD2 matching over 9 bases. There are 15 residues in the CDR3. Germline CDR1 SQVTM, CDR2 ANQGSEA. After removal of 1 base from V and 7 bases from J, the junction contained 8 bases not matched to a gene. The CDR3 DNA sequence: TGCAGCGTTGAAGGGGAGCGGGGGGCGCCTAATGAGCAGTTCTTC. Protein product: CSVEGERGAPNEQFF.

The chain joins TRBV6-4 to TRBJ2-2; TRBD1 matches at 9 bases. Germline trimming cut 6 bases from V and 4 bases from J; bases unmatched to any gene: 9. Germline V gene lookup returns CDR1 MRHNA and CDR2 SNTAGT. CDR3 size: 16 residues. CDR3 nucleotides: TGTGCCAGCAGACCCGGGACAGGGCTAGGCACCGGGGAGCTGTTTTTT. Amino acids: CASRPGTGLGTGELFF.

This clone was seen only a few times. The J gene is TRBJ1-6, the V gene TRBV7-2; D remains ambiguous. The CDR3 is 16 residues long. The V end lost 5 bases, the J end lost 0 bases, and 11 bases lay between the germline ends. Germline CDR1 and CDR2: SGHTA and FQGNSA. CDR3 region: CASSIFPTSYNSPLHF. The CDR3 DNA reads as TGTGCCAGCAGCATTTTCCCAACCTCCTATAATTCACCCCTCCACTTT. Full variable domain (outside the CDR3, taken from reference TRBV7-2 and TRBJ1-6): GAGVSQSPSNKVTEKGKDVELRCDPISGHTALYWYRQSLGQGLEFLIYFQGNSAPDKSGLPSDRFSAERTGGSVSTLTIQRTQQEDSAVYLCASSIFPTSYNSPLHFGNGTRLTVT.

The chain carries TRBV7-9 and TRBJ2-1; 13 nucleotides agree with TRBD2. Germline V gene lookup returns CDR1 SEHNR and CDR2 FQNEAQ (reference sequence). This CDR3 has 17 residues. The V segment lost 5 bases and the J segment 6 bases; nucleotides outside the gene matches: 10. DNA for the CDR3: TGTGCCAGCAGCCTCTTCGGACTAGCGGGGGTTGGCAATGAGCAGTTCTTC. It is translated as CASSLFGLAGVGNEQFF.

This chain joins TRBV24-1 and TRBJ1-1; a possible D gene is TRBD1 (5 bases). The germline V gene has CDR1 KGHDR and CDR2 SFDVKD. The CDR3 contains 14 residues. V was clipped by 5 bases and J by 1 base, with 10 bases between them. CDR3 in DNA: TGTGCCACCAGTGCGGGCCAGGGGAACACTGAAGCTTTCTTT. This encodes CATSAGQGNTEAFF.

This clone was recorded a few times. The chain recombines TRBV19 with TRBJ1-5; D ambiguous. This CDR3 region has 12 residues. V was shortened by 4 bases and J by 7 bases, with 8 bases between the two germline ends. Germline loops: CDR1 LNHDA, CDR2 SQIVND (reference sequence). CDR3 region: CASSNHGQPQHF. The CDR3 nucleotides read TGTGCCAGTAGTAACCACGGACAGCCCCAGCATTTT.

In DNA form, the CDR3 reads TGTGCCAGCAGCTCCACCCCGGGACCAGGCCACGAGCAGTACTTC. It yields the protein CASSSTPGPGHEQYF. The chain is built from TRBV7-2 and TRBJ2-7; either TRBD1 or TRBD2 may supply D (5 bases each). This CDR3 has 15 amino acids. Trimming took off 4 bases at V and 5 bases at J, with 18 bases between the two ends. CDR1 and CDR2 from the germline V gene are SGHTA and FQGNSA.

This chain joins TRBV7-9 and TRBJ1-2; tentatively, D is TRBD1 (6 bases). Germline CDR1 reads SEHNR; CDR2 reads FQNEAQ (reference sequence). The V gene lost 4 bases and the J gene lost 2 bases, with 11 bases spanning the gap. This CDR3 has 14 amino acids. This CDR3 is CASSSLTGNYGYTF. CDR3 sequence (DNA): TGTGCCAGCAGCTCACTCACAGGGAACTATGGCTACACCTTC.